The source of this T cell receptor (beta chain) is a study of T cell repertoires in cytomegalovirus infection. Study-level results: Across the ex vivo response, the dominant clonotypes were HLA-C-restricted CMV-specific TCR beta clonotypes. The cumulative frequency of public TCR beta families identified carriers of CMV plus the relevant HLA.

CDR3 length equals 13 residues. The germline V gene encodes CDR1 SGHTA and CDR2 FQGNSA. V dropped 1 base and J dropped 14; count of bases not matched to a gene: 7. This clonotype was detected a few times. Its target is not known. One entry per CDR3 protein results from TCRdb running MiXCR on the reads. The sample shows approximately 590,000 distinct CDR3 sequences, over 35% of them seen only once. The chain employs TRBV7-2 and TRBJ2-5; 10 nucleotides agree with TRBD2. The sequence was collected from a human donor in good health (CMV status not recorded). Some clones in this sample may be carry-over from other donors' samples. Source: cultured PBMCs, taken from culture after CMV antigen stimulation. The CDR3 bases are TGTGCCAGCAGCTTAGAGAGAGCGGGGGGGCAATACTTC. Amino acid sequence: CASSLERAGGQYF.